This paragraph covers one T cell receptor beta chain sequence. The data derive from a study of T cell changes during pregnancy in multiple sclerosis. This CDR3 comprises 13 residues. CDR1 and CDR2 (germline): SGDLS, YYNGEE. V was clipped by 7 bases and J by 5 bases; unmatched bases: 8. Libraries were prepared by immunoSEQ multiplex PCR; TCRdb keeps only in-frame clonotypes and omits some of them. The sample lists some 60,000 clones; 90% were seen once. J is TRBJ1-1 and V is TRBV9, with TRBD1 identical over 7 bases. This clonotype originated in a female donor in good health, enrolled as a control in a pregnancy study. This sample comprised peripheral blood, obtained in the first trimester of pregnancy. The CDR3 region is CASGRGTSTEAFF. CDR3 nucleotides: TGTGCCAGCGGCAGGGGGACCAGTACTGAAGCTTTCTTT.